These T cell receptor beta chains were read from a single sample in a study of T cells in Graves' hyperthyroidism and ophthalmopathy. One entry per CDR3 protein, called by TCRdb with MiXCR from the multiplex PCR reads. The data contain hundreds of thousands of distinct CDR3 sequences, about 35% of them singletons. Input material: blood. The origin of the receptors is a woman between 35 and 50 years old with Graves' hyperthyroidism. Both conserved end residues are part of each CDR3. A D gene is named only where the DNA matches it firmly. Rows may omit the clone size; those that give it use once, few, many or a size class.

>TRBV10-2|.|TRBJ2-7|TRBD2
CAAQAERGSYEQYF
TGCGCCGCCCAAGCGGAGCGGGGCTCCTACGAGCAGTACTTC
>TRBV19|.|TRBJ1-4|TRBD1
CASSARQGEEKLFF
TGTGCCAGTAGTGCAAGACAGGGGGAAGAGAAACTGTTTTTT
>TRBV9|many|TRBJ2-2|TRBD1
CASSVPGQGDTGELFF
TGTGCCAGCAGCGTTCCGGGACAGGGGGACACCGGGGAGCTGTTTTTT
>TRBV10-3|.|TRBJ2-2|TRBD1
CAIRNRDRDGEPFF
TGTGCCATCAGGAACCGGGACAGGGACGGGGAGCCGTTTTTT
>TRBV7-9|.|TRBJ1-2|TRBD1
CASSLGLGGRGEGYTF
TGTGCCAGCAGCTTGGGCCTAGGCGGCAGGGGGGAAGGCTACACCTTC
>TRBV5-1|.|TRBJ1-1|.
CASSTGLRMNTEAFF
TGCGCCAGCAGCACTGGTCTACGGATGAACACTGAAGCTTTCTTT
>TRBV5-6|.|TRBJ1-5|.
CASSFQGFGNQPQHF
TGTGCCAGCAGCTTTCAGGGTTTCGGCAATCAGCCCCAGCATTTT
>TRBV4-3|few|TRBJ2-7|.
CASSQDFGPTYEQYF
TGCGCCAGCAGCCAAGACTTCGGCCCCACCTACGAGCAGTACTTC
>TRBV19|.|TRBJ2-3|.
CASSMRDSNTDTQYF
TGTGCCAGTAGTATGCGGGACTCAAACACAGATACGCAGTATTTT
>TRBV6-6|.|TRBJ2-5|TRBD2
CASSSGLAGLSTETQYF
TGTGCCAGCAGTTCCGGACTAGCGGGGTTAAGCACAGAGACCCAGTACTTC
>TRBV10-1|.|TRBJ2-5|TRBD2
CASSEAGGNSETQYF
TGCGCCAGCAGTGAGGCGGGGGGCAACTCTGAGACCCAGTACTTC
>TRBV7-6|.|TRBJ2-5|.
CASSLGGGPGVQETQYF
TGTGCCAGCAGCTTAGGCGGCGGGCCGGGGGTCCAAGAGACCCAGTACTTC
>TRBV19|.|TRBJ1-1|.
CASEQGFANTEAFF
TGTGCCAGTGAACAGGGATTTGCGAACACTGAAGCTTTCTTT
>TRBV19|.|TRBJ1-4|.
CATVPPGSGEKLFF
TGTGCCACAGTACCCCCGGGATCTGGTGAAAAACTGTTTTTT
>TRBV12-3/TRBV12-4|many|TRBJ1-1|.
CASSLDQNTEAFF
TGTGCCAGCAGCTTGGACCAGAACACTGAAGCTTTCTTT
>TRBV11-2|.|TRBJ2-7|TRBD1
CASSLYRGAYEQYF
TGTGCCAGCAGCTTATACAGGGGCGCCTACGAGCAGTACTTC
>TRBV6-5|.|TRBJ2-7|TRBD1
CASSYPRDSTYEQYF
TGTGCCAGCAGTTATCCCCGGGACAGCACCTACGAGCAGTACTTC
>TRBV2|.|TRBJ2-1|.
CASSQDTYNEQFF
TGTGCCAGCAGCCAGGACACTTACAATGAGCAGTTCTTC
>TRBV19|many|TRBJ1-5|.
CASSWGGDNQPQHF
TGTGCCAGTAGCTGGGGAGGGGACAATCAGCCCCAGCATTTT
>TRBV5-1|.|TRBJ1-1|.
CASSPGVREDTEAFF
TGCGCCAGCAGCCCGGGGGTGAGGGAGGACACTGAAGCTTTCTTT
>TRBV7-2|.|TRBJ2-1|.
CASSPRVDSYNEQFF
TGTGCCAGCAGCCCCAGGGTGGACTCGTATAATGAGCAGTTCTTC
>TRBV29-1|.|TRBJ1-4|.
CSVDDGEIGEKLFF
TGCAGCGTTGACGACGGGGAGATCGGCGAAAAACTGTTTTTT
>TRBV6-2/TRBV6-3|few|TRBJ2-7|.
CASSYPLLF
TGTGCCAGCAGTTACCCTCTCCTCTTC
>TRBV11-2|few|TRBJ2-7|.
CASSLGSGRHYEQYF
TGTGCCAGCAGCTTAGGGAGTGGGCGGCACTACGAGCAGTACTTC
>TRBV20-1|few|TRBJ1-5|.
CSARGHPSNQPQHF
TGCAGTGCTAGAGGGCACCCCAGCAATCAGCCCCAGCATTTT
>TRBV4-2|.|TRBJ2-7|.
CASSQPKQGGASSYEQYF
TGTGCCAGCAGCCAACCAAAACAGGGAGGGGCTAGCTCCTACGAGCAGTACTTC
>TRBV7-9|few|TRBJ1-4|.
CASSLLDTANEKLFF
TGTGCCAGCAGCTTGTTGGACACAGCTAATGAAAAACTGTTTTTT
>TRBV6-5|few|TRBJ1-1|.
CASSYLPGGNTEAFF
TGTGCCAGCAGTTACTTACCAGGTGGGAATACTGAAGCTTTCTTT
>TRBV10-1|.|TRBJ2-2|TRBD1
CASRSKGAGDTGELFF
TGTGCCAGCAGATCAAAGGGGGCAGGAGACACCGGGGAGCTGTTTTTT
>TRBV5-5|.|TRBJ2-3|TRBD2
CASSLDGTTNLQYF
TGTGCCAGCAGCTTGGACGGGACTACCAATTTGCAGTATTTT
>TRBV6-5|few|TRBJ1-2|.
CASSGSPGPRDTF
TGTGCCAGCAGTGGGAGTCCGGGACCGCGGGACACCTTC
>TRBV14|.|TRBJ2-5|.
CASSHHHETQYF
TGTGCCAGCAGCCACCACCATGAGACCCAGTACTTC
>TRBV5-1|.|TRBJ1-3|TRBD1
CASSLTGQGRNTIYF
TGCGCCAGCAGCTTGACGGGACAGGGTCGAAACACCATATATTTT
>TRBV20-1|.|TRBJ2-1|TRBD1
CSARGQGFLYEQFF
TGCAGTGCTAGGGGACAGGGGTTCCTCTATGAGCAGTTCTTC
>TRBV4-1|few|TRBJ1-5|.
CASSLTGSAYSNQPQHF
TGCGCCAGCAGCCTCACGGGGTCGGCTTATAGCAATCAGCCCCAGCATTTT
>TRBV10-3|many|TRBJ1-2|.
CAIQGGAGYGYTF
TGTGCCATCCAGGGAGGGGCCGGCTATGGCTACACCTTC
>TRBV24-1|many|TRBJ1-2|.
CATSDPDRTNYGYTF
TGTGCCACCAGTGACCCCGACAGGACTAACTATGGCTACACCTTC
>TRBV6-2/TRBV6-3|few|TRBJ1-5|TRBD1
CASSRGQGAGQPQHF
TGTGCCAGCAGCCGTGGACAGGGGGCAGGTCAGCCCCAGCATTTT
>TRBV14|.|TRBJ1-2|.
CASSQDQGSGGYTF
TGTGCCAGCAGCCAAGACCAGGGATCAGGCGGCTACACCTTC
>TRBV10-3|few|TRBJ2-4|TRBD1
CAISERGGTAKNIQYF
TGTGCCATCAGTGAGAGAGGGGGCACGGCCAAAAACATTCAGTACTTC
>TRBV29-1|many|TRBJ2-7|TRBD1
CSVVGDRNYGQYF
TGCAGCGTTGTCGGGGACAGGAACTACGGGCAGTACTTC
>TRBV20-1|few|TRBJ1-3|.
CSAPLLVGSTGNTIYF
TGCAGTGCTCCCCTTTTGGTCGGCTCGACTGGAAACACCATATATTTT
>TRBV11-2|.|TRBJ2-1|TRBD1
CASSLGQGVSYNEQFF
TGTGCCAGCAGCTTAGGACAGGGAGTCTCCTACAATGAGCAGTTCTTC
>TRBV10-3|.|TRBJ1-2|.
CAISFELNYGYTF
TGTGCCATCAGTTTTGAGCTAAACTATGGCTACACCTTC
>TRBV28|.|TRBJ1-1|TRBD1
CASSSGTASNTEAFF
TGTGCCAGCAGTTCCGGGACAGCCTCGAACACTGAAGCTTTCTTT